Below are 26 T cell receptor beta chains sequenced from a single sample in a study of T cell repertoires in cytomegalovirus infection (dated by TCRdb to the late 2010s). Reads for this sample came from an Illumina HiSeq 1500. TCRdb itself trimmed the public reads at Q25 with fastp, ran MiXCR and retained productive beta chains. Rows are combined by CDR3 protein, so each entry shows the most common genes and DNA. The sample profile shows about 280,000 distinct CDR3 sequences; around 20% of them were found once. The ten largest clonotypes hold about 20% of the sample. Their target antigens are unknown. The label giving this sample's treatment or condition can be read as: in vitro stimulation with specific CMV peptide epitopes to enrich CMV-specific T cells. The material sequenced was cultured PBMCs, taken from culture after CMV antigen stimulation. The receptors derive from a human donor in good health (CMV status not recorded). Some clones in this sample may be carry-over from other donors' samples.

The chain recombines TRBV12-3 or TRBV12-4 with TRBJ2-7, with D perhaps matching TRBD1 (6 bases). CDR3 length: 13 amino acids. The ends were cut back, 6 bases at V and 3 bases at J, with 12 bases in the middle. CDR3 protein: CASRAGTNYEQYF. The DNA of the CDR3 is TGTGCCAGCAGGGCCGGGACAAACTACGAGCAGTACTTC.

This clonotype was picked up a small number of times. J is TRBJ2-3 and V is TRBV6-6; D remains ambiguous. The CDR3 is 15 residues long. V was shortened by 0 bases and J by 10 bases, with 17 bases between the two germline ends. Looked up from germline, CDR1 is MNHNY and CDR2 is SVGAGI (reference sequence). CDR3 loop: CASSYSTALGGAQYF. The CDR3 DNA reads TGTGCCAGCAGTTACTCGACTGCCCTTGGTGGTGCGCAGTATTTT.

With respect to this clonotype: A single base separates this from a much larger clone, so it may be a read error. This sequence joins TRBV28 and TRBJ2-1, with 8 bases matching TRBD2. The CDR3 length is 15 residues. The germline gives CDR1 MDHEN, CDR2 SYDVKM. This CDR3 is CATSLALAGSNEQFF. Written as DNA, the CDR3 is TGTGCCACCAGTTTAGCCCTAGCGGGTTCCAATGAGCAGTTCTTC.

This clonotype occurred a few times. This rearrangement joins TRBV6-6 to TRBJ2-7; unclear D gene. V was clipped by 0 bases and J by 4 bases, with 7 bases between them. This CDR3 is built from 13 residues. Per the germline V gene, CDR1 is MNHNY and CDR2 is SVGAGI (reference sequence). The CDR3: CASSYSERYEQYV. The DNA of the CDR3 is TGTGCCAGCAGTTACTCAGAGCGTTACGAGCAGTACGTC.

This clonotype was detected a few times. The chain employs TRBV6-1 and TRBJ2-7, with 9 bases lining up with TRBD1. The germline V gene has CDR1 MNHNS and CDR2 SASEGT. The J segment lost 3 bases and the V segment lost 7 bases, leaving 10 bases of the junction unmatched. The CDR3 is 15 amino acids. In DNA form, the CDR3 reads TGTGCCAGCACTGACATCCCGGGACAGGGCTACGAGCAGTACGTC. It codes for CASTDIPGQGYEQYV.

This chain uses TRBV27 with TRBJ1-2, with unresolved D. The V end was cut by 5 bases, the J end by 5 bases, with 12 bases between. The CDR3 covers 13 residues. Germline-derived CDR1 and CDR2 are MNHEY and SMNVEV (reference sequence). This chain's CDR3 is CASSLARNYGYTF. CDR3 DNA sequence: TGTGCCAGCAGTCTTGCGAGGAATTATGGCTACACCTTC.

This clonotype was found a few times. The rearrangement joins TRBV7-9 to TRBJ1-6; D may be TRBD1 (6 bases). CDR1 and CDR2 from the germline V gene are SEHNR and FQNEAQ (reference sequence). V lost 5 bases to trimming and J lost 10 bases, with 15 bases between them. The CDR3 is 14 amino acids. As DNA, the CDR3 is TGTGCCAGCAGCATGGGACAAGAACTATCACCCCTCCACTTT. Amino acids: CASSMGQELSPLHF.

This clonotype has a count of ten or more. V usage is TRBV7-2 and J usage is TRBJ2-4; 7 bases agree with TRBD1. The V gene's germline CDR1 is SGHTA and CDR2 FQGNSA. CDR3 length: 14 residues. V lost 6 bases and J lost 8; bases outside the gene matches: 10. The CDR3 sequence is CASSRTGVMDIQYF. CDR3 DNA: TGTGCCAGCAGTCGAACAGGGGTCATGGACATTCAGTACTTC.

The V call is TRBV20-1, the J call TRBJ1-5; the match to TRBD1 covers 8 bases. The CDR3 is 17 amino acids. CDR1 DFQATT and CDR2 SNEGSKA come from the germline V gene (reference sequence). J gave up 1 base and V 3 bases, and 11 bases lay outside the gene matches. Here the CDR3 reads CSASSQGAVMSNQPQHF. CDR3 DNA: TGCAGTGCTAGTTCCCAGGGGGCTGTGATGAGCAATCAGCCCCAGCATTTT.

The chain recombines TRBV6-2 or TRBV6-3 with TRBJ2-7, with D maybe TRBD1 (5 bases). From germline, CDR1 is MNHEY and CDR2 SVGEGT. The CDR3 contains 13 residues. CDR3 in amino acids: CGNRTCRTYEQYF. The DNA of the CDR3 is TGTGGCAATAGGACATGCCGCACCTACGAGCAGTACTTC.

This chain links TRBV10-1 with TRBJ2-5; D may be TRBD1 (6 bases). The germline V gene encodes CDR1 WNHNN and CDR2 SYGVQD (reference sequence). This CDR3 is built from 15 residues. Trimming took off 3 bases at V and 4 bases at J, with 15 bases between the two ends. The CDR3 sequence is CASSDGAGAGETQYF. CDR3 nucleotides: TGCGCCAGCAGTGACGGGGCAGGGGCGGGAGAGACCCAGTACTTC.

The sample holds many counts of this clonotype. The chain joins TRBV12-3 or TRBV12-4 to TRBJ2-1; D may be TRBD2 (5 bases). CDR3 length equals 16 residues. The V and J ends lost 5 bases and 5 bases respectively, with 19 bases between them. The CDR3 DNA is TGTGCCAGCAGTAAATCGGGGTTGGACCGCGACAATGAGCAGTTCTTC. Amino acids: CASSKSGLDRDNEQFF.

The CDR3 region is CASSLLGVSNQPQHF. CDR3 bases: TGTGCCAGCAGTTTATTAGGCGTTAGCAATCAGCCCCAGCATTTT. The chain carries TRBV28 and TRBJ1-5, with D uncertain. The germline V gene encodes CDR1 MDHEN and CDR2 SYDVKM. V was shortened by 1 base and J by 0 bases, with 7 bases between the two germline ends. The CDR3 has 15 amino acids.

The chain is built from TRBV18 and TRBJ2-1; TRBD2 agrees at 7 bases. CDR1 is KGHSH, CDR2 LQKENI, per germline. This CDR3 spans 16 amino acids. The trim removed 6 bases at V and 2 bases at J, leaving 10 bases unmatched. The CDR3 DNA reads TGTGCCAGCTCCCCGCCGGGGGGTTCGGCCTACAATGAGCAGTTCTTC. It translates to CASSPPGGSAYNEQFF.

Details on this clonotype: At one end, the junction sequence differs from germline, possibly due to a read error. The V gene is TRBV10-1, the J gene TRBJ1-4; D is unclear. The CDR3 consists of 13 residues. CDR1 is WNHNN, CDR2 SYGVQD, per germline (reference sequence). CDR3 nucleotide sequence: TGCGCCAGAAGTGACCCCCAGGACGAAAAACTGTTTTTT. Translated, it gives CARSDPQDEKLFF.

The chain combines TRBV27 with TRBJ1-1; D possibly corresponds to TRBD1 (6 bases). V was cut by 10 bases and J by 2 bases, with 20 bases left in between. This CDR3 is built from 15 residues. The germline V gene has CDR1 MNHEY and CDR2 SMNVEV (reference sequence). CDR3 protein: CATGTTKLLNTEAFF. The CDR3 DNA follows: TGTGCCACCGGGACAACCAAACTCTTAAACACTGAAGCTTTCTTT.

This clonotype was picked up many times. The junction departs from the called germline gene at one end, perhaps through a read error. This chain joins TRBV7-2 and TRBJ1-4; D is unresolved. Germline CDR1 reads SGHTA; CDR2 reads FQGNSA. The CDR3 extends over 15 amino acids. The CDR3 DNA reads TGTGCCAGCAGCCTAGCGATGAGATTTAATGAAAAACTGTTTTTT. It encodes CASSLAMRFNEKLFF.

The chain is built from TRBV20-1 and TRBJ2-7; D perhaps matches TRBD1 (5 bases). This CDR3 spans 12 amino acids. Deletions cut 3 bases from V and 5 bases from J, with 11 bases between. Germline-derived CDR1 and CDR2 are DFQATT and SNEGSKA (reference sequence). The CDR3, as DNA: TGCAGTGCTAGTCTCAGGGCAGACGAGCAGTACTTC. This encodes CSASLRADEQYF.

This chain connects TRBV4-1 to TRBJ1-2; D might be TRBD1 (5 bases). Germline assignment: CDR1 MGHRA and CDR2 YSYEKL. CDR3 length: 15 amino acids. V lost 1 base to trimming and J lost 4 bases, with 13 bases between them. The CDR3 reads CASSQVGGVSYGYTF. The CDR3 region has the DNA TGCGCCAGCAGCCAAGTAGGAGGGGTAAGCTATGGCTACACCTTC.

The chain recombines TRBV28 with TRBJ2-3; D is unresolved. Trimming left V 6 bases short and J 2 bases short, with 21 bases between. CDR3 length equals 17 residues. CDR1 is MDHEN and CDR2 is SYDVKM in the germline V gene. The CDR3 DNA reads TGTGCCAGCAGCGCCCATGGGCCGATGCGTTTCACAGATACGCAGTATTTT. This encodes CASSAHGPMRFTDTQYF. The full variable domain, with the rest looked up from reference TRBV28 and TRBJ2-3, is DVKVTQSSRYLVKRTGEKVFLECVQDMDHENMFWYRQDPGLGLRLIYFSYDVKMKEKGDIPEGYSVSREKKERFSLILESASTNQTSMYLCASSAHGPMRFTDTQYFGPGTRLTVL.

This clonotype has at least ten counts. CDR3 protein: CASSLAVEQYF. The CDR3 region has the DNA TGTGCCAGCAGCTTAGCGGTCGAGCAGTACTTC. The chain combines TRBV7-2 with TRBJ2-7, with no clear D. Per germline, CDR1 SGHTA and CDR2 FQGNSA. Between the trimmed V and J ends, which lost 0 bases and 6 bases, there was a span of 3 bases. This CDR3 region has 11 residues.

There are a few counts of this clonotype. This sequence joins TRBV5-5 and TRBJ2-7, with D possibly TRBD1 on 5 matching bases. V was shortened by 1 base and J by 7 bases, with 18 bases between the two germline ends. Germline CDR1 is SGHKS and CDR2 is YYEKEE (reference sequence). The CDR3 is made up of 15 amino acids. The CDR3 region has the DNA TGTGCCAGCAGCTTGTCTAGGGGTCCCGTGGTGGAGCAGTACGTC. Its protein is CASSLSRGPVVEQYV.

This clonotype was detected a few times. The chain has TRBV2 and TRBJ2-7; 7 bases are shared with TRBD2. Germline CDR1 SNHLY, CDR2 FYNNEI. The V gene end was trimmed by 6 bases and the J gene end by 7 bases; junction bases not matched to a gene: 9. The CDR3 runs to 13 residues. Here the CDR3 reads CASRPPTSAEQYV. CDR3 coding DNA: TGTGCCAGCAGGCCCCCAACTAGCGCAGAGCAGTACGTC.

This chain links TRBV6-2 or TRBV6-3 with TRBJ1-5; 8 bases line up with TRBD1. The CDR3 loop spans 15 amino acids. From germline, CDR1 is MNHEY and CDR2 SVGEGT. Unmatched junction bases numbered 8, after V lost 4 bases and J lost 6 bases. CDR3 coding DNA: TGTGCCAGCAGTTCAGGACAGGGATTCCCTCAGCCCCAGCATTTT. Translating gives CASSSGQGFPQPQHF.

The rearrangement uses TRBV27 and TRBJ2-7; maybe TRBD2 (6 bases). Germline CDR1 MNHEY, CDR2 SMNVEV (reference sequence). Trimming left V 0 bases short and J 2 bases short, with 17 bases between. The CDR3 covers 17 residues. The CDR3 region is CASSLSAGGTGAYEQYF. As DNA, the CDR3 is TGTGCCAGCAGTTTATCAGCCGGCGGGACGGGGGCCTACGAGCAGTACTTC.

The table lists this clonotype with a few counts. The chain combines TRBV7-2 with TRBJ1-3; D is ambiguous. Looked up from germline, CDR1 is SGHTA and CDR2 is FQGNSA. V was shortened by 3 bases and J by 0 bases, with 6 bases between the two germline ends. The CDR3 totals 14 residues. In nucleotides, the CDR3 is TGTGCCAGCAGCTTTGCCGGCTCTGGAAACACCATATATTTT. Its protein is CASSFAGSGNTIYF.